The clone carrying this T cell receptor (beta chain) was counted a few times. This entry comes from a study of quantifying T cell responses using KT2 cells. Study at large: Reverse transcription used primers in the TCR alpha and beta constant regions.

Fixed numbers of PBMC received varying amounts of KT2 cells. The cDNA 3' end received a ligated oligonucleotide with a UMI. First-round PCR used three to five cycles and beta primers RC1.1 and RC1.2 covering TRBC1 and TRBC2. MiXCR was run by TCRdb on the UMI-ligation and nested PCR reads, yielding one entry per CDR3 protein. The profile shows 60,000 or so distinct CDR3 sequences, roughly an eighth of them singletons. Per germline, CDR1 MGHRA and CDR2 YSYEKL. V lost 3 bases, J lost 0 bases, and 17 bases lay in between. The CDR3 loop spans 18 amino acids. This sequence joins TRBV4-1 and TRBJ2-2, with a weak D call TRBD2 (6 bases). This TCR came from a human donor. Source material: PBMCs spiked with cells of the T cell clone KT2. The CDR3 spells CASSQLLRDWPNTGELFF. The CDR3 DNA sequence: TGCGCCAGCAGCCAGCTTCTCCGGGACTGGCCGAACACCGGGGAGCTGTTTTTT.